These T cell receptor beta chains were read from a single sample in a study of cytomegalovirus exposure and HLA in healthy donors. Measured with immunoSEQ multiplex PCR; TCRdb has only the in-frame clones, and not every one. The repertoire holds 160,000 or so clones, roughly 80% seen once, with about 7.7% in the top ten. Sequenced: PBMCs. Receptors were obtained from a woman aged 30 to 39 in good health and CMV-seropositive. Both conserved end residues are part of each CDR3. D genes are given only for firm matches. Clone size, where shown, is once, few, many, or a class for clones that have expanded.

cdr3_length | d_call | j_call | clone_size | v_call | cdr3_aa | cdr3_nt
14 | NA | TRBJ2-7 | NA | TRBV9 | CASSVRHFPYEQYF | TGTGCCAGCAGCGTCCGACACTTCCCCTACGAGCAGTACTTC
16 | TRBD1 | TRBJ1-3 | once | TRBV29-1 | CSVARTDRDRGYTIYF | TGCAGCGTGGCACGAACTGACCGGGACAGGGGATACACCATATATTTT
15 | TRBD2 | TRBJ2-5 | NA | TRBV7-2 | CASSLLSRGGETQYF | TGTGCCAGCAGCCTATTGAGCCGGGGGGGAGAGACCCAGTACTTC
17 | TRBD1 | TRBJ1-2 | NA | TRBV4-3 | CASSLYSGEDRDYGYTF | TGCGCCAGCAGCCTTTATTCAGGGGAAGACAGGGACTATGGCTACACCTTC
15 | NA | TRBJ2-3 | NA | TRBV9 | CASSVGRGSTDTQYF | TGTGCCAGCAGCGTAGGTCGGGGATCCACAGATACGCAGTATTTT
15 | TRBD1 | TRBJ2-7 | NA | TRBV7-2 | CASSLFRDRAYEQYF | TGTGCCAGCAGCTTATTTCGGGACAGGGCCTACGAGCAGTACTTC
14 | NA | TRBJ2-3 | NA | TRBV19 | CASSIRQVTDTQYF | TGTGCCAGTAGTATTCGACAGGTCACAGATACGCAGTATTTT
13 | NA | TRBJ1-4 | NA | TRBV6-1 | CASSEEQGEKLFF | TGTGCCAGCAGTGAAGAGCAGGGTGAAAAACTGTTTTTT
15 | NA | TRBJ2-7 | NA | TRBV6-5 | CASSYSLGHSYEQYF | TGTGCCAGCAGTTACTCTTTGGGACACTCCTACGAGCAGTACTTC
14 | NA | TRBJ2-7 | NA | TRBV5-1 | CASSLAGVQGEQYF | TGCGCCAGCAGCTTGGCCGGCGTCCAGGGAGAGCAGTACTTC
14 | TRBD1 | TRBJ2-5 | once | TRBV28 | CASSPPTGSRTQYF | TGTGCCAGCAGTCCGCCGACAGGGTCGAGAACCCAGTACTTC
15 | NA | TRBJ1-2 | NA | TRBV7-6 | CASSLSGGAGGGYTF | TGTGCCAGCAGCTTATCGGGAGGGGCTGGCGGAGGCTACACCTTC
14 | NA | TRBJ2-3 | NA | TRBV9 | CASSVATSADTQYF | TGTGCCAGCAGCGTAGCCACTAGTGCAGATACGCAGTATTTT
18 | TRBD2 | TRBJ2-5 | NA | TRBV5-1 | CASSIGTSGGMMLETQYF | TGCGCCAGCAGCATTGGGACTAGCGGGGGCATGATGTTGGAGACCCAGTACTTC
20 | NA | TRBJ1-6 | NA | TRBV11-2 | CASSLEIAGMEGGYNSPLHF | TGTGCCAGCAGCTTAGAAATCGCCGGGATGGAGGGTGGTTATAATTCACCCCTCCACTTT
13 | NA | TRBJ1-5 | NA | TRBV4-1 | CASSQGYSQPQHF | TGCGCCAGCAGCCAAGGGTATAGTCAGCCCCAGCATTTT
16 | NA | TRBJ1-2 | NA | TRBV15 | CATSRDFGQQNYGYTF | TGTGCCACCAGCAGAGATTTCGGACAGCAAAACTATGGCTACACCTTC
14 | NA | TRBJ2-5 | NA | TRBV6-6 | CASSYPGTPETQYF | TGTGCCAGCAGTTACCCGGGGACTCCGGAGACCCAGTACTTC
12 | NA | TRBJ1-6 | NA | TRBV30 | CAWSEGVPTLHF | TGTGCCTGGAGTGAGGGGGTTCCTACCCTCCACTTT
16 | TRBD2 | TRBJ2-3 | few | TRBV13 | CASSPRLGGALDTQYF | TGTGCCAGCAGCCCACGGCTCGGGGGGGCCTTGGATACGCAGTATTTT
16 | TRBD2 | TRBJ2-7 | NA | TRBV7-3 | CASSPNGGGSSYEQYF | TGTGCCAGCAGCCCCAACGGGGGGGGGAGCTCCTACGAGCAGTACTTC
17 | TRBD1 | TRBJ1-1 | NA | TRBV7-2 | CASSGGQGKITVTEAFF | TGTGCCAGCAGCGGGGGACAGGGGAAGATCACGGTGACTGAAGCTTTCTTT
16 | NA | TRBJ1-3 | NA | TRBV7-2 | CASSLSAGDTGNTIYF | TGTGCCAGCAGCTTATCGGCGGGGGACACGGGAAACACCATATATTTT
16 | TRBD2 | TRBJ2-2 | NA | TRBV5-4 | CASSFGSGGGTGELFF | TGTGCCAGCAGCTTCGGATCCGGCGGGGGGACCGGGGAGCTGTTTTTT
18 | TRBD2 | TRBJ2-3 | NA | TRBV5-4 | CASSLPSASGYRTDTQYF | TGTGCCAGCAGCTTGCCCTCCGCTAGCGGGTATCGCACAGATACGCAGTATTTT
16 | NA | TRBJ1-5 | once | TRBV5-8 | CASSPLWGVGNQPQHF | TGTGCCAGCAGCCCCCTTTGGGGGGTAGGCAATCAGCCCCAGCATTTT
17 | NA | TRBJ2-2 | NA | TRBV11-1 | CASSSGRRGPRTGELFF | TGTGCCAGCAGCTCCGGGCGGCGGGGGCCACGGACCGGGGAGCTGTTTTTT
14 | NA | TRBJ2-7 | once | TRBV15 | CATSASRSRDEQYF | TGTGCCACCAGCGCAAGCAGGTCCAGGGACGAGCAGTACTTC
14 | NA | TRBJ2-7 | once | TRBV11-2 | CASSAGRNSYEQYF | TGTGCCAGCAGCGCAGGGAGGAACTCCTACGAGCAGTACTTC
15 | NA | TRBJ1-5 | NA | TRBV9 | CASSLGADSNQPQHF | TGTGCCAGCAGCCTGGGGGCCGATAGCAATCAGCCCCAGCATTTT
14 | NA | TRBJ1-1 | NA | TRBV13 | CASSLGGQHAEAFF | TGTGCCAGCAGCTTGGGAGGTCAGCACGCTGAAGCTTTCTTT
15 | TRBD2 | TRBJ2-7 | NA | TRBV27 | CASSLSGGISYEQYF | TGTGCCAGCAGTTTGTCCGGGGGGATCTCCTACGAGCAGTACTTC
15 | NA | TRBJ2-3 | NA | TRBV5-1 | CASSLERVFTDTQYF | TGCGCCAGCAGCCTCGAGCGGGTCTTCACAGATACGCAGTATTTT
14 | NA | TRBJ1-2 | NA | TRBV13 | CASSLKGGRYGYTF | TGTGCCAGCAGCTTAAAGGGGGGGAGATATGGCTACACCTTC
15 | NA | TRBJ1-3 | few | TRBV28 | CASSSLLSSGNTIYF | TGTGCCAGCAGTTCCCTACTAAGCTCTGGAAACACCATATATTTT
16 | TRBD1 | TRBJ2-7 | NA | TRBV4-1 | CASSLSRDRGLYEQYF | TGCGCCAGCAGCCTTAGCCGGGACAGGGGGTTATACGAGCAGTACTTC
11 | TRBD2 | TRBJ2-1 | NA | TRBV28 | CASSLAGEQFF | TGTGCCAGCAGTTTAGCGGGGGAACAGTTCTTC
14 | TRBD2 | TRBJ2-5 | NA | TRBV19 | CASSSGLAREAQYF | TGTGCCAGTAGTTCAGGACTAGCGCGGGAGGCCCAGTACTTC
15 | NA | TRBJ1-2 | NA | TRBV18 | CASSTNSRTVGGYTF | TGTGCCAGCTCAACCAACTCCCGGACAGTTGGGGGCTACACCTTC
11 | NA | TRBJ2-7 | NA | TRBV6-6 | CASRQNHEQYF | TGTGCCAGCCGTCAGAACCACGAGCAGTACTTC
15 | NA | TRBJ1-3 | NA | TRBV5-1 | CASSLGSGLGNTIYF | TGCGCCAGCAGCTTAGGTTCTGGACTTGGAAACACCATATATTTT
16 | NA | TRBJ2-6 | NA | TRBV5-4 | CASSLGQFGGANVLTF | TGTGCCAGCAGCTTGGGACAGTTCGGGGGGGCCAACGTCCTGACTTTC
13 | NA | TRBJ1-1 | NA | TRBV6-1 | CASSEARGTEAFF | TGTGCCAGCAGTGAAGCGCGGGGCACTGAAGCTTTCTTT
14 | NA | TRBJ1-4 | NA | TRBV2 | CASRETVTNEKLFF | TGTGCCAGCAGGGAGACAGTGACTAATGAAAAACTGTTTTTT
15 | NA | TRBJ1-5 | NA | TRBV5-4 | CASSLGGGFDQPQHF | TGTGCCAGCAGCTTGGGTGGGGGGTTTGATCAGCCCCAGCATTTT
14 | TRBD1 | TRBJ2-7 | NA | TRBV5-1 | CASSLEGAGDEQYF | TGCGCCAGCAGCTTGGAGGGGGCAGGTGACGAGCAGTACTTC
15 | NA | TRBJ1-2 | NA | TRBV11-2 | CASSRSGGTNYGYTF | TGTGCCAGCAGCCGATCCGGGGGGACAAACTATGGCTACACCTTC
16 | TRBD1 | TRBJ2-2 | NA | TRBV9 | CASSPLGQGATGELFF | TGTGCCAGCAGCCCTCTGGGACAGGGGGCCACCGGGGAGCTGTTTTTT
11 | NA | TRBJ2-1 | NA | TRBV18 | CASSPGSEQFF | TGTGCCAGCTCGCCCGGGAGTGAGCAGTTCTTC
13 | NA | TRBJ1-2 | NA | TRBV9 | CASSVATSNIYTF | TGTGCCAGCAGCGTAGCTACTTCTAATATCTACACCTTC
14 | NA | TRBJ1-1 | once | TRBV5-1 | CASSSNRVDTEAFF | TGCGCCAGCAGCTCGAACAGGGTAGACACTGAAGCTTTCTTT
15 | NA | TRBJ2-3 | NA | TRBV6-4 | CASSEARGGTDTQYF | TGTGCCAGCAGTGAGGCTCGCGGGGGCACAGATACGCAGTATTTT
15 | TRBD2 | TRBJ2-1 | NA | TRBV4-2 | CASSQEAGLHNEQFF | TGTGCCAGCAGCCAAGAAGCGGGGCTACACAATGAGCAGTTCTTC
15 | TRBD1 | TRBJ1-4 | NA | TRBV5-4 | CASSATGGKSEKLFF | TGTGCCAGCAGCGCCACAGGGGGGAAAAGTGAAAAACTGTTTTTT
15 | TRBD1 | TRBJ2-7 | NA | TRBV5-1 | CASSLKGDSSYEQYF | TGCGCCAGCAGCTTGAAGGGGGACAGCTCCTACGAGCAGTACTTC
13 | TRBD1 | TRBJ1-1 | NA | TRBV27 | CASTATGVTEAFF | TGTGCCAGCACCGCGACAGGGGTCACTGAAGCTTTCTTT
17 | NA | TRBJ2-1 | NA | TRBV4-1 | CASSQDVYRTEYNEQFF | TGCGCCAGCAGCCAAGATGTCTACCGGACAGAGTACAATGAGCAGTTCTTC
16 | NA | TRBJ1-2 | NA | TRBV5-6 | CASSEAVSGTYYGYTF | TGTGCCAGCAGCGAAGCGGTATCAGGTACATACTATGGCTACACCTTC